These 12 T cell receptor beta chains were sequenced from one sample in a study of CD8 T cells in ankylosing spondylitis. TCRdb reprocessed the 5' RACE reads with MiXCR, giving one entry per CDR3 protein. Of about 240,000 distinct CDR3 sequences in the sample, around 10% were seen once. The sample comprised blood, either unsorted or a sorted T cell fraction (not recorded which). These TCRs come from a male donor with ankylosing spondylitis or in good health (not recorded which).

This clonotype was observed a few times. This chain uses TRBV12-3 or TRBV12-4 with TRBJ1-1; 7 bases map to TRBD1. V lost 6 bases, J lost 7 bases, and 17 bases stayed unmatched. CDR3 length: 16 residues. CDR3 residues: CASRLTGAPTAFEAFF. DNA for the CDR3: TGTGCCAGCAGATTAACAGGGGCGCCGACCGCCTTTGAAGCTTTCTTT.

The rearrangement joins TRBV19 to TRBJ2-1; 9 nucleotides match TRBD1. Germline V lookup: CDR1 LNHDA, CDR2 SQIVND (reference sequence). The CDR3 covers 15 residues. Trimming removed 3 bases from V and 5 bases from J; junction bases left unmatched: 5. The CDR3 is CASSISTGGHNEQFF. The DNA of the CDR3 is TGTGCCAGTAGTATTTCGACAGGGGGGCACAATGAGCAGTTCTTC.

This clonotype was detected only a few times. The DNA for the CDR3 is TGCGCCAGCAGCCCTGACGGGTTCAACTATGGCTACACCTTC. Encoded protein: CASSPDGFNYGYTF. The V and J genes are TRBV5-1 and TRBJ1-2; D is unresolved. This CDR3 has 14 amino acids. Trimming stripped 4 bases from V and 2 bases from J, with 12 bases between. The germline CDR1 and CDR2 sequences are SGHRS and YFSETQ.

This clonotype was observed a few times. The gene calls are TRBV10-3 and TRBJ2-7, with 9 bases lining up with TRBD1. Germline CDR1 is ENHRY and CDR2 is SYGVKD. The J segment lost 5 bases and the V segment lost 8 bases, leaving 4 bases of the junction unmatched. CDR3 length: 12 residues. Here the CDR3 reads CAIGQGRDEQYF. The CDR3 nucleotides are TGTGCCATCGGACAGGGGAGAGACGAGCAGTACTTC.

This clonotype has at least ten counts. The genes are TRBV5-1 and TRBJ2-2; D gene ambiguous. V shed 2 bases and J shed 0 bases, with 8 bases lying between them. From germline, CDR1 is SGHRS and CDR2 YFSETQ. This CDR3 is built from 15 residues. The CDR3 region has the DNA TGCGCCAGCAGCTTCGGCAGTCCGAACACCGGGGAGCTGTTTTTT. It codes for CASSFGSPNTGELFF.

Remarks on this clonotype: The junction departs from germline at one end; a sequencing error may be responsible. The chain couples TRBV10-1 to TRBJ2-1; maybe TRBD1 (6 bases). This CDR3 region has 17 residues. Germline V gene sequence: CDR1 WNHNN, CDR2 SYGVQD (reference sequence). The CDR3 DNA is TGCGCCAGCAGTGAGTCGACAGGCCGCGGCTCCTACAATGGGCAGTTCTTC. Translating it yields CASSESTGRGSYNGQFF.

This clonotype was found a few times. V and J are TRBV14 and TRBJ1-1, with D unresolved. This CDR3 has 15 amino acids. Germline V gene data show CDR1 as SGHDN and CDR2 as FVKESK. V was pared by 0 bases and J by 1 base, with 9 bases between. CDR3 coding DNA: TGTGCCAGCAGCCAAGATCCAGTCTGGAACACTGAAGCTTTCTTT. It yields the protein CASSQDPVWNTEAFF.

This CDR3 is CASSRGDSYNEQFF. In nucleotides, the CDR3 is TGTGCCAGCAGTCGGGGGGACTCCTACAATGAGCAGTTCTTC. The V and J genes are TRBV5-5 and TRBJ2-1, with 7 positions matching TRBD2. The CDR3 has 14 amino acids. The ends lost 5 bases at V and 0 bases at J; junction bases unmatched: 2. CDR1 and CDR2 (germline): SGHKS, YYEKEE (reference sequence).

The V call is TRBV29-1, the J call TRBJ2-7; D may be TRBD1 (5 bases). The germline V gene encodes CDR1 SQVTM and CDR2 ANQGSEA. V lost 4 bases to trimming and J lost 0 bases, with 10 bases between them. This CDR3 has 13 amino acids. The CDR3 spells CSVGGASSYEQYF. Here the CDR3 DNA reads TGCAGCGTTGGGGGCGCCAGCTCCTACGAGCAGTACTTC.

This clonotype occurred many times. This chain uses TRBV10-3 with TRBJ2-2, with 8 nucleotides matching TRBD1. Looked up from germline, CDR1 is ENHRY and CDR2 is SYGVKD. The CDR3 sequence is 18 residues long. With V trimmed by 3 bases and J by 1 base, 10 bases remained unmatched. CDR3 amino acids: CAISDVPGQDLNTGELFF. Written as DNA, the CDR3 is TGTGCCATCAGTGACGTACCGGGACAGGACCTGAACACCGGGGAGCTGTTTTTT.

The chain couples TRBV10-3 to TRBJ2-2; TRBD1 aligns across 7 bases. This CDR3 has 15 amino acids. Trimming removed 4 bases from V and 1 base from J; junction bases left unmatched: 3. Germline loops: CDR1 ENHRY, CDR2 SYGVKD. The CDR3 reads CAISADRENTGELFF. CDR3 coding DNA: TGTGCCATCAGTGCCGACAGGGAGAACACCGGGGAGCTGTTTTTT.

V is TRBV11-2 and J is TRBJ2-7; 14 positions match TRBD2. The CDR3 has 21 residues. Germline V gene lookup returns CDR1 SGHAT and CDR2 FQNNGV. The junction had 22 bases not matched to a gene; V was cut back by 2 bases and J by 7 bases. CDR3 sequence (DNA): TGTGCCAGCAGCTTATGCTGGGGGCCCCCCGGGACTAGCGGGAGAAGGGATGAGCAGTACTTC. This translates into CASSLCWGPPGTSGRRDEQYF.